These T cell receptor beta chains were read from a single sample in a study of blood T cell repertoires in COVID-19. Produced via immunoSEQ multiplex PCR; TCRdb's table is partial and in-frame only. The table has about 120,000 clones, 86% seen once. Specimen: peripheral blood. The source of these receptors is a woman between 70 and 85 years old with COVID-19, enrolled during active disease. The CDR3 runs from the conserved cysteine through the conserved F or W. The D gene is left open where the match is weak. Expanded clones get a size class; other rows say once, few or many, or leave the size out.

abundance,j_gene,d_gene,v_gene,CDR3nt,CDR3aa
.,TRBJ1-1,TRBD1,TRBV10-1,TGCGCCAGCAGTGAGGTCCCTGGGACAGGGGTACTGAACACTGAAGCTTTCTTT,CASSEVPGTGVLNTEAFF
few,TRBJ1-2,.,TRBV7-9,TGTGCCAGCAGCTCCCCGGGAGCTAACTATGGCTACACCTTC,CASSSPGANYGYTF
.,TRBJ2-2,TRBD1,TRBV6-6,TGTGCCAGCAGAGGGACAGGGGGCGCGAACACCGGGGAGCTGTTTTTT,CASRGTGGANTGELFF
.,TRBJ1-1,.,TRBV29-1,TGCAGCGTCAGAAAACAGGAGAACACTGAAGCTTTCTTT,CSVRKQENTEAFF
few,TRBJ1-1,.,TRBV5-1,TGCGCCAGCAGCCCGCGCCCGACAGTGAACACTGAAGCTTTCTTT,CASSPRPTVNTEAFF
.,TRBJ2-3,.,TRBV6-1,TGTGCCAGCAGTGAGGGAAGCGGGAGCACAGATACGCAGTATTTT,CASSEGSGSTDTQYF
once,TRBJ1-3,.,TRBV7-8,TGTGCCAGCAGCTTATACCCGGGGTTGTCTGGAAACACCATATATTTT,CASSLYPGLSGNTIYF
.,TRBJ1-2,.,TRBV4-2,TGTGCCAGCAGCCCCGAAGGGGTTGGAACTCCCCGTGACTACACCTTC,CASSPEGVGTPRDYTF
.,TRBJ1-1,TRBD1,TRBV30,TGTGCCTGGGGGAGACAGGGAAACACTGAAGCTTTCTTT,CAWGRQGNTEAFF
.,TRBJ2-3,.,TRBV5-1,TGCGCCAGCAGCTTGTTGGCTTCTAGCACAGATACGCAGTATTTT,CASSLLASSTDTQYF
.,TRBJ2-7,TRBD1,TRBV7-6,TGTGCCAGCAGCTCGCTCCAGGGGGTTAGTTACGAGCAGTACTTC,CASSSLQGVSYEQYF
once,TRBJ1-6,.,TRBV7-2,TGTGCCAGCAGCCCCGTCCTAGATAATTCACCCCTCCACTTT,CASSPVLDNSPLHF
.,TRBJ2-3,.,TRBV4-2,TGTGCCAGCAGCCACGGCGGAGGCACAGATACGCAGTATTTT,CASSHGGGTDTQYF
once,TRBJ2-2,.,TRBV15,TGTGCCACCAGCAAACCTGGGGGGGCCGCCGGGGAGCTGTTTTTT,CATSKPGGAAGELFF
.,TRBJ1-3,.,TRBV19,TGTGCCAGTACCACCCCCGGTCCTGGAAACACCATATATTTT,CASTTPGPGNTIYF
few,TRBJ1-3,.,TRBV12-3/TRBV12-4,TGTGCCAGCAGTCTAAAAAACACCATATATTTT,CASSLKNTIYF
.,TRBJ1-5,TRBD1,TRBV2,TGTGCCAGCACCCAGGGGGCGATGGGCAATCAGCCCCAGCATTTT,CASTQGAMGNQPQHF
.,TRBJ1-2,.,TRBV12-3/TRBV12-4,TGTGCCAGTCTGGGGCGATTACACTATGGCTACACCTTC,CASLGRLHYGYTF
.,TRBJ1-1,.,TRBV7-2,TGTGCCAGCAGCTTAGTTGGCCTCGCCAGCACTGAAGCTTTCTTT,CASSLVGLASTEAFF
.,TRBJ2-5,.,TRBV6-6,TGTGCCAGCAGCGGGACGGGGGTGACCCAGTACTTC,CASSGTGVTQYF
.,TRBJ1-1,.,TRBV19,TGTGCCAGTAGTATAAGGGACTACGGCACTGAAGCTTTCTTT,CASSIRDYGTEAFF
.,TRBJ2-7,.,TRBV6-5,TGTGCCAGCAGTTACCGGCCCCGGACAGCATACTACGAGCAGTACTTC,CASSYRPRTAYYEQYF
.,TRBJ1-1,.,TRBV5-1,TGCGCCAGCAGCATATCCGGGAGCCCGCTCCTTGAAGCTTTCTTT,CASSISGSPLLEAFF
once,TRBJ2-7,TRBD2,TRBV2,TGTGCCAGCAGGTCGCGAGCGGGAGCTTACGAGCAGTACTTC,CASRSRAGAYEQYF
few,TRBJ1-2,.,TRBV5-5,TGTGCCAGCAGCTTGGTTTCTAATACAGCGGGTGGCTACACCTTC,CASSLVSNTAGGYTF
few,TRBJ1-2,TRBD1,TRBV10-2,TGCGCCAGCAGTGAGACAGGGGAGTACGGCTACACCTTC,CASSETGEYGYTF
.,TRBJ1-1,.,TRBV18,TGTGCCAGCTCACCATTACGCTTAGAACCTGAAGCTTTCTTT,CASSPLRLEPEAFF
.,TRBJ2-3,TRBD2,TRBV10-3,TGTGCCATCAGTGAGTCGATACTAGCGGGGGGGCCTTCAGATACGCAGTATTTT,CAISESILAGGPSDTQYF
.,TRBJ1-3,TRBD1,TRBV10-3,TGTGCCATCAGCAGGACAGGCTCTGGAAACACCATATATTTT,CAISRTGSGNTIYF
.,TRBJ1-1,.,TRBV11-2,TGTGCCAGCAGCTTAACCCCTCGAGAGGACACTGAAGCTTTCTTT,CASSLTPREDTEAFF
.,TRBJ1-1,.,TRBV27,TGTGCCAGCAGGCTGGCGGGGGGGAACACTGAAGCTTTCTTT,CASRLAGGNTEAFF
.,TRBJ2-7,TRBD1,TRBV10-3,TGTGCCATCAGTGATCCCCTTCTCCGGGACAGGGGAACCTACGAGCAGTACTTC,CAISDPLLRDRGTYEQYF
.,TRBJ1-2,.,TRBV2,TGTGCCAGCAGGGAAGGACAGAACTATGGCTACACCTTC,CASREGQNYGYTF
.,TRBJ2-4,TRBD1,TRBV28,TGTGCCAGCAGTTTACCAGGACAGGCAAACATTCAGTACTTC,CASSLPGQANIQYF
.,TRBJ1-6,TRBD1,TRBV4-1,TGCGCCAGCAGCCGGACAGGGGATCAGAGTTCACCCCTCCACTTT,CASSRTGDQSSPLHF
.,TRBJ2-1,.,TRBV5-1,TGCGCCAGCAGCTTGGGGCAGGGCACCTACAATGAGCAGTTCTTC,CASSLGQGTYNEQFF
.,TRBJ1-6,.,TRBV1,TGCACCAGCAGCCAAGAAGGTCGGGAGATTAATTCACCCCTCCACTTT,CTSSQEGREINSPLHF